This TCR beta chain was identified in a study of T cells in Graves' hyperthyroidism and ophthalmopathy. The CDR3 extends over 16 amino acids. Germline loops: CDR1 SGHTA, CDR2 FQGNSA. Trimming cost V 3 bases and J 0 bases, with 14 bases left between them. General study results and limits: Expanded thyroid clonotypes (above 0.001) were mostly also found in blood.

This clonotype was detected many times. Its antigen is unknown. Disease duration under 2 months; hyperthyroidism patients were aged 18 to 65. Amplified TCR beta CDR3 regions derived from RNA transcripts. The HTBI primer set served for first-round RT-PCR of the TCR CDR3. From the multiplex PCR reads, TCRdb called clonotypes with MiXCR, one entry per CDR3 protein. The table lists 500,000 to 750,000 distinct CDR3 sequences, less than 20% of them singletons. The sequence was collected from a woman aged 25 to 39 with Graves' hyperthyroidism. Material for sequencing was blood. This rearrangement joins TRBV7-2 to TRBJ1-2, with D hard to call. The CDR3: CASSFRPGRSNYGYTF. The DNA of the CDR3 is TGTGCCAGCAGCTTTAGACCAGGCCGCTCTAACTATGGCTACACCTTC.